This T cell receptor beta chain was documented in a study of human T cells and chemical hapten exposure. Study information: Once 0.01% DPC had been applied to the upper back by patch test, readings were taken at 6 days.

MiXCR was run by TCRdb on the RACE reads, yielding one entry per CDR3 protein. The sample consists of about 97,000 distinct CDR3 sequences, 25% to 35% of them appearing once. As for time point: patch test 3, about 24 weeks after DPC sensitization. Indicated treatment: therapeutic diphenylcyclopropenone sensitization with weekly scalp DPC. J was trimmed by 1 base and V by 3 bases; bases with no gene match: 6. The CDR3 covers 15 residues. Germline values: CDR1 SGHTA, CDR2 FQGNSA. This clonotype was seen a few times. The starting material was whole blood, obtained in connection with sensitization to the hapten diphenylcyclopropenone (DPC). The receptor comes from a man between 35 and 55 years old with alopecia areata. Some clones in this sample may be carry-over from other donors' samples. V usage is TRBV7-2 and J usage is TRBJ2-7; 7 positions match TRBD2. DNA of the CDR3: TGTGCCAGCAGCTTTTTTAGCGGGTCGTCCTACGAGCAGTACTTC. Translation: CASSFFSGSSYEQYF. The whole variable domain, remainder taken from reference TRBV7-2 and TRBJ2-7, is GAGVSQSPSNKVTEKGKDVELRCDPISGHTALYWYRQSLGQGLEFLIYFQGNSAPDKSGLPSDRFSAERTGGSVSTLTIQRTQQEDSAVYLCASSFFSGSSYEQYFGPGTRLTVT.